What follows describes a single T cell receptor (beta chain). The junction differs from germline at one of its ends, possibly a read error. This record comes from a study of control samples from healthy donors and cancer patients. CDR3 length: 14 residues. Germline values: CDR1 SGHTA, CDR2 FQGNSA. Assay: immunoSEQ multiplex PCR; the TCRdb copy retains only in-frame clones and omits some. The sample has roughly 83,000 clones; almost 85% are singletons. V is TRBV7-2 and J is TRBJ2-1; 12 bases match TRBD2. This clonotype was obtained from a woman aged 60-70 years in good health. The sample comprised blood. In nucleotides, the CDR3 is TGTGCCGGCAGCGGACTAGCGGGACGAGGCGAGCAGTTCTTC. Its protein product is CAGSGLAGRGEQFF.